This T cell receptor (beta chain) originates from a study of T-cell reconstitution after alpha-beta-depleted transplantation in children. The TCRbeta library was prepared with unique molecular identifiers. TCRdb re-called the PCR reads through MiXCR, storing one row per CDR3 protein. The sample comprises over 85,000 distinct CDR3 sequences, approximately 10% of which are singletons, and about 7.3% rests with the top ten. From germline, CDR1 is SGHVS and CDR2 FNYEAQ. CDR3 length: 15 residues. V shed 8 bases and J 0 bases; nucleotides not matched to a gene: 4. This clonotype was detected ten times or more.

The TCR comes from a human donor who donated a stem cell graft to a child with acute lymphoblastic leukemia. This material consisted of PBMCs from the stem cell graft donor, taken from the stem cell graft. This chain connects TRBV7-6 to TRBJ2-5; 12 positions match TRBD2. CDR3 sequence: CASGRLAGDQETQYF. DNA of the CDR3: TGTGCCAGCGGGAGACTAGCGGGGGACCAAGAGACCCAGTACTTC.